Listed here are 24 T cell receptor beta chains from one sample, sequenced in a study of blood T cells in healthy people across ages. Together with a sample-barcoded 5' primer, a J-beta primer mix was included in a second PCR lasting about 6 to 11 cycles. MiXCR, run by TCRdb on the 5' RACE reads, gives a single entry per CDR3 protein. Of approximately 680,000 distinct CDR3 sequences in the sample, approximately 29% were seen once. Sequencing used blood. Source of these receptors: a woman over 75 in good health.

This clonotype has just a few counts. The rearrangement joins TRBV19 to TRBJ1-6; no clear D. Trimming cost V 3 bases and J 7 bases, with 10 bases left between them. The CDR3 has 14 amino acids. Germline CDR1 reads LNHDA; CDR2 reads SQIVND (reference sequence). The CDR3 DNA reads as TGTGCCAGTAGTATGGCCGCGCGGAATTCACCCCTCCACTTT. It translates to CASSMAARNSPLHF.

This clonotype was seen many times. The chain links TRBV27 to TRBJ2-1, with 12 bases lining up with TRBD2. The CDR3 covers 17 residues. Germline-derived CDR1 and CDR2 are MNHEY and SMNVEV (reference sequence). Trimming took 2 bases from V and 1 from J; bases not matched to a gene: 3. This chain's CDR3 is CASSLLAGGLSYNEQFF. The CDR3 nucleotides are TGTGCCAGCAGTTTACTAGCGGGGGGGCTTTCCTACAATGAGCAGTTCTTC.

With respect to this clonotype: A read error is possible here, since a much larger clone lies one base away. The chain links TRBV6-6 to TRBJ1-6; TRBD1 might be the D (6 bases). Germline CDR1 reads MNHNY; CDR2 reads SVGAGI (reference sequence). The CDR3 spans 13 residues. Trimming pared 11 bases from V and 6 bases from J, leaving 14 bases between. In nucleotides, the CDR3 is TGTGCCGGCAAACAGGGCTCTAATTCACCCCTCCACTTT. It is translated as CAGKQGSNSPLHF.

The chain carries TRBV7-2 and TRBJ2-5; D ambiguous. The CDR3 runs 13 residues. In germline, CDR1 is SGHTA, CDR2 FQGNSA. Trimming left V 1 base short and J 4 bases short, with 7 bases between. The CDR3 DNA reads TGTGCCAGCAGCTTAGGCTTGCGAGAGACCCAGTACTTC. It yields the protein CASSLGLRETQYF.

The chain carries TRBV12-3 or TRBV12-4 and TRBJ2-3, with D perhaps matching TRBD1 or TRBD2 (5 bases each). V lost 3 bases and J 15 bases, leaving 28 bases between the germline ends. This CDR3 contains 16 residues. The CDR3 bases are TGTGCCAGCAGTTTGGTGGCAGGGAGTGGTACAGATGCGGAATATTTT. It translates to CASSLVAGSGTDAEYF.

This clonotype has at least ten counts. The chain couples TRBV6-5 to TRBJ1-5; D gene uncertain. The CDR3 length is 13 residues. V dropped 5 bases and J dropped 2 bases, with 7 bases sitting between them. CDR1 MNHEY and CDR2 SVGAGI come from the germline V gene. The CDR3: CASSEARNQPQHF. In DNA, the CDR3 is TGTGCCAGCAGTGAGGCCCGCAATCAGCCCCAGCATTTT.

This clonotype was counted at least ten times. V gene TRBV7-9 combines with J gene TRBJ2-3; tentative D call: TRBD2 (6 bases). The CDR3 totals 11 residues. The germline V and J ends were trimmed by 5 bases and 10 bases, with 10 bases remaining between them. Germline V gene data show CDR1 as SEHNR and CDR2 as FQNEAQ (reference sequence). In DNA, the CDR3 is TGTGCCAGCAGCGCCCGGGACTCGCAGTATTTT. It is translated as CASSARDSQYF.

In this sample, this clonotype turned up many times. CDR3 nucleotides: TGCAGTGCTCCCCAGGGGGACAGCGGCTACGAGCAGTACTTC. This codes for CSAPQGDSGYEQYF. V and J are TRBV20-1 and TRBJ2-7; the match to TRBD1 covers 7 bases. This CDR3 has 14 amino acids. The V segment lost 5 bases and the J segment 3 bases; nucleotides outside the gene matches: 10. Looked up from germline, CDR1 is DFQATT and CDR2 is SNEGSKA (reference sequence).

CDR3 region: CASSTDSGGNTGELFF. The CDR3 DNA is TGCGCCAGCAGCACCGATAGCGGGGGTAACACCGGGGAGCTGTTTTTT. The chain joins TRBV5-1 to TRBJ2-2; 9 nucleotides match TRBD2. Germline CDR1 and CDR2: SGHRS and YFSETQ. The CDR3 consists of 16 residues. Trimming took 4 bases from V and 2 from J; bases not matched to a gene: 6. Variable domain in full (rest from reference TRBV5-1 and TRBJ2-2): KAGVTQTPRYLIKTRGQQVTLSCSPISGHRSVSWYQQTPGQGLQFLFEYFSETQRNKGNFPGRFSGRQFSNSRSEMNVSTLELGDSALYLCASSTDSGGNTGELFFGEGSRLTVL.

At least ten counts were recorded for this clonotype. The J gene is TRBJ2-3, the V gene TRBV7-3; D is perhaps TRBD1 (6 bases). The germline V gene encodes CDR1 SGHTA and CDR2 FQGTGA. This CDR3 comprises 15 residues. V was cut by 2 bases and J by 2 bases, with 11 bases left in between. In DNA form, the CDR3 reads TGTGCCAGCAGCTTAGCAGGGGCCCTCACAGATACGCAGTATTTT. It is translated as CASSLAGALTDTQYF.

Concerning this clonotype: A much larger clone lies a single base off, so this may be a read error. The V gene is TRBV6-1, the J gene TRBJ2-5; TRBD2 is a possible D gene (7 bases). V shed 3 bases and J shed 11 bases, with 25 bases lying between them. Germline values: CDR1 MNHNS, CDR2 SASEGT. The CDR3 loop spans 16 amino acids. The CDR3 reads CASSDYGGRPSDEQYF. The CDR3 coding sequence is TGTGCCAGCAGTGATTACGGGGGGCGGCCCTCGGATGAGCAGTACTTC.

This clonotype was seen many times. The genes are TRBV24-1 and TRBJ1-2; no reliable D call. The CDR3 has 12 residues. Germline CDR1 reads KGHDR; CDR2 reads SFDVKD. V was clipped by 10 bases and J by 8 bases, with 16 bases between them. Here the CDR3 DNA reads TGTGCCACGGACGGCTATCCGGAGGGCTACACCTTC. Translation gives CATDGYPEGYTF.

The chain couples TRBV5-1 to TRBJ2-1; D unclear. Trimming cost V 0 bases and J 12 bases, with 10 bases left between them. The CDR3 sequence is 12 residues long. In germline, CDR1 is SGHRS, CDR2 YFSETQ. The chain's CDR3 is CASSLEVPPQFF. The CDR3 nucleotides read TGCGCCAGCAGCTTGGAGGTACCTCCGCAGTTCTTC.

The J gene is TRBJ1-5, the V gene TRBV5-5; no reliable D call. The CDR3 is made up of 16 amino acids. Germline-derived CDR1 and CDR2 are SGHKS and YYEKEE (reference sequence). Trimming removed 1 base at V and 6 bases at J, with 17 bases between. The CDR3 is CASSLKDGLGIQPQHF. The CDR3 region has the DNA TGTGCCAGCAGCTTGAAAGATGGACTGGGTATTCAGCCCCAGCATTTT.

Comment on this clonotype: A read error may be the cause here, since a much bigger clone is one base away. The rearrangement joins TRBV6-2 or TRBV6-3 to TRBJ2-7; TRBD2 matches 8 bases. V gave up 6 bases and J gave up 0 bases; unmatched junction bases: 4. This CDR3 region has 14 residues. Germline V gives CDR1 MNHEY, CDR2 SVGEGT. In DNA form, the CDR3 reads TGTGCCAGCAGGCAGGGACTAGTCTCCTACGAGCAGTACTTC. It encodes CASRQGLVSYEQYF.

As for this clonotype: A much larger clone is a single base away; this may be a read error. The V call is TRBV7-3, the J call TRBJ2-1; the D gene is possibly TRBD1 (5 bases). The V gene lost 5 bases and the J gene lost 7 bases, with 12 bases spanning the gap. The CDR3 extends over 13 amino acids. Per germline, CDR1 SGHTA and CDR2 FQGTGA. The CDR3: CASSLGRANEQFF. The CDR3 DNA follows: TGTGCCAGCAGCCTGGGCAGGGCAAATGAGCAGTTCTTC.

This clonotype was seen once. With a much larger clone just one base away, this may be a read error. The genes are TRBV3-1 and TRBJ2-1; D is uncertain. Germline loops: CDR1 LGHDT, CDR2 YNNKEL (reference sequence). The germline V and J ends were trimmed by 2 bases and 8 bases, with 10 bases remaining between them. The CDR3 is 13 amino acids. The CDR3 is CASSQRVRYEQFF. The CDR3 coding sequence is TGTGCCAGCAGCCAACGCGTCCGGTATGAGCAGTTCTTC.

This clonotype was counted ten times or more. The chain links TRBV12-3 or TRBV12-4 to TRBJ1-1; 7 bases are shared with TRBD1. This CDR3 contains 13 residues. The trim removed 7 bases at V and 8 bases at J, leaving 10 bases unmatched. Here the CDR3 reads CASTQAHRGEAFF. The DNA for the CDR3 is TGTGCCAGCACCCAAGCCCACAGGGGAGAAGCTTTCTTT.

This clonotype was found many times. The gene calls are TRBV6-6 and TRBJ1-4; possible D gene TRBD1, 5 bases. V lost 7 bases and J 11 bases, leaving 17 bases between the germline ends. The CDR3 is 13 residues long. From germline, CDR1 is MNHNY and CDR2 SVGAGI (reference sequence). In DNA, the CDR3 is TGTGCCAGCACCCGCAGGGAGTTAGGGAAACTGTTTTTT. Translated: CASTRRELGKLFF.

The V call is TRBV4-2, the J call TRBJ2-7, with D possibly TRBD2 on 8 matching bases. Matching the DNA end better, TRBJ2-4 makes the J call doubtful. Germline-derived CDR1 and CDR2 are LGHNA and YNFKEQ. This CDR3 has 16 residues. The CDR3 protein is CASSQSGGTVGNIQYF. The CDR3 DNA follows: TGTGCCAGCAGCCAGTCGGGGGGGACAGTAGGAAACATTCAGTACTTC.

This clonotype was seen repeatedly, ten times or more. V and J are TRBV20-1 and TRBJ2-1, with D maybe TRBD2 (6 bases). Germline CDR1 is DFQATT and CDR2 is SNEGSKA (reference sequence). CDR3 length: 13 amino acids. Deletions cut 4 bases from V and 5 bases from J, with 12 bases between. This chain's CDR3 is CSAKLAANNEQFF. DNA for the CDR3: TGCAGTGCTAAACTAGCAGCTAACAATGAGCAGTTCTTC.

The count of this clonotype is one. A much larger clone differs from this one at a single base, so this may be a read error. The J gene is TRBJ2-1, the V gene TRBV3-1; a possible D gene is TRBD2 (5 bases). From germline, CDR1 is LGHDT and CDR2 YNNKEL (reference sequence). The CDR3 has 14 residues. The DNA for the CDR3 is TGTGCCAGCAGCCCGACCGCGGGTGGCAATGAGCGGTTCTTC. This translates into CASSPTAGGNERFF.

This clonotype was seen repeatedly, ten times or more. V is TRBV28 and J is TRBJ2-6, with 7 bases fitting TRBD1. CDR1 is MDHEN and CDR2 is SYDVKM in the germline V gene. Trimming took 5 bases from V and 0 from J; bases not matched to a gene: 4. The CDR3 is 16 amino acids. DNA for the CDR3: TGTGCCAGCAGTCCGGACAGGAGCTCTGGGGCCAACGTCCTGACTTTC. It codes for CASSPDRSSGANVLTF.

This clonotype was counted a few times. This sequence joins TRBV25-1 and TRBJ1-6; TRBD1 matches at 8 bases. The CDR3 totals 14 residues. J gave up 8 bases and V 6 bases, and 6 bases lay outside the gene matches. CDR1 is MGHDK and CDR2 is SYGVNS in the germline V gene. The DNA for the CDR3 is TGTGCCAGCAGGAGGACAGGGAAGGATTCACCCCTCCACTTT. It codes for CASRRTGKDSPLHF.